The text below deals with one T cell receptor (beta chain). Germline assignment: CDR1 MNHEY and CDR2 SVGEGT. Trimming left V 2 bases short and J 4 bases short, with 9 bases between. This CDR3 comprises 13 residues. Sequencing was performed with immunoSEQ multiplex PCR; in TCRdb, only in-frame clones are kept and a portion is missing. Of about 37,000 clones in the sample, approximately 91% were seen once. This record comes from a study of blood T cell repertoires in COVID-19. Study details: Whether acute or convalescent, the COVID-19 samples came from the United States, Italy and Spain.

The chain is built from TRBV6-2 or TRBV6-3 and TRBJ2-7, with D hard to call. Sample: peripheral blood. The sequence derives from a human donor in a cohort sampled during active COVID-19. The CDR3 DNA sequence: TGTGCCAGCAGTTACGGAGACGAATACGAGCAGTACTTC. Translating gives CASSYGDEYEQYF.